This T cell receptor beta chain derives from a study of cytomegalovirus exposure and HLA in healthy donors. The study ran its PCR with 60 Vbeta and 13 Jbeta primers. Profiling relied on immunoSEQ multiplex PCR, and the TCRdb table lists in-frame clones only, not all of them. The repertoire includes some 120,000 clones, 78% of them detected once, and around 3.6% sits in the top ten. The sample was PBMCs. This clonotype was obtained from a man between 35 and 55 years old in good health and CMV-seronegative.

In DNA form, the CDR3 reads TGTGCCAGTAGTCAGCAGGGGGCCACTGAAGCTTTCTTT. Its translation: CASSQQGATEAFF. J is TRBJ1-1 and V is TRBV19; TRBD1 matches at 8 bases. The CDR3 length is 13 residues. V lost 5 bases to trimming and J lost 4 bases; unmatched junction nucleotides: 3. Germline CDR1 and CDR2: LNHDA and SQIVND (reference sequence).